This TCR beta chain appears in the sequencing data of a study of T cells in Graves' hyperthyroidism and ophthalmopathy. Overall study findings and caveats: Onset of ophthalmopathy came a median roughly 6.4 months after the model predicted it.

Amplified regions were TCR beta CDR3 sequences from RNA transcripts. The TCR CDR3 first-round RT-PCR relied on the HTBI primer set. TCRdb fed the multiplex PCR reads into MiXCR, producing one record per CDR3 protein. The sample records around 700,000 distinct CDR3 sequences, over 35% being singletons. For this clonotype: Antigen specificity is unknown.

Those patients with uncontrolled infection, other autoimmune disease, pregnancy or lactation were excluded. V shed 5 bases and J shed 3 bases, with 13 bases lying between them. The CDR3 has 14 amino acids. The germline V gene has CDR1 MNHEY and CDR2 SVGEGT. The clonotype comes from a woman aged 40 to 50 with Graves' hyperthyroidism. The genes are TRBV6-2 or TRBV6-3 and TRBJ1-2, with D possibly TRBD1 on 6 matching bases. Sequenced input: blood. CDR3 residues: CASSERRQDYGYTF. CDR3 sequence (DNA): TGTGCCAGCAGTGAGAGACGACAGGACTATGGCTACACCTTC.